This T cell receptor beta chain originates from a study of cytomegalovirus exposure and HLA in healthy donors. Whole-study results and caveats: A further, later analysis showed that HLA-associated TCR beta chains (compared with equally common others) were more clonally expanded. Testing in vitro showed a few CMV-associated chains specific for CMV antigens. With later analysis, a missense DCLRE1C variant became linked to TCR beta V- and J-gene trimming. V segments that were indistinguishable, TRBV6-2 and TRBV6-3 among them, were omitted from analysis.

PCR employed 60 Vbeta and 13 Jbeta primers. TCRdb's table, derived via immunoSEQ multiplex PCR, lists solely in-frame clones and lacks some. The table has 110,000 to 150,000 clones, about 73% seen once; the top ten hold 2.1%. To note about this clone: As yet, its antigen is unknown.

Looked up from germline, CDR1 is SNHLY and CDR2 is FYNNEI. Trimming shortened V by 5 bases and J by 3 bases, and 12 bases separated the two germline ends. The CDR3 length is 14 residues. The TCR was taken from a woman aged 55-70 years in good health and CMV-seropositive. The rearrangement uses TRBV2 and TRBJ2-3; no clear D gene. The sample consisted of PBMCs. The CDR3 sequence: CASSPLVMTDTQYF. The CDR3 nucleotides are TGTGCCAGCAGTCCTCTAGTCATGACAGATACGCAGTATTTT.